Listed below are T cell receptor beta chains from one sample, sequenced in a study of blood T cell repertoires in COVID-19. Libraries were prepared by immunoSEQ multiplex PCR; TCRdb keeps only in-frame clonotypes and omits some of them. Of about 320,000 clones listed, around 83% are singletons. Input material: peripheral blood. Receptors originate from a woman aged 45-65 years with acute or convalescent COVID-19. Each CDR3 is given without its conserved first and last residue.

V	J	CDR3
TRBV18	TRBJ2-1	ASSPIGQTEQF
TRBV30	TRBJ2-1	AWNRGLVETNEQF
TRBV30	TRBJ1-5	AWSDPRVFQNQPQH
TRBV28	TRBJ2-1	ASNRQTPGFRGEQF
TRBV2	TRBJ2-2	ASSEGAGTGELF
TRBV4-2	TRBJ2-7	ASSQVPEELSYEQY
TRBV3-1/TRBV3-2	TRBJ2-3	ASSQVQGTDTQY
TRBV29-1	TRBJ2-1	SVLGGASYNEQF
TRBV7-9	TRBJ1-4	ASSLNRAATNEKLF
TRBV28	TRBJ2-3	ASSIADTQY
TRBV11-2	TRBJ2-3	ASSLEYGGDTQY
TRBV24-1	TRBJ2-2	ATSGPGGGTGELF
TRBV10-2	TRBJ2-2	AARGGAGGNTGELF
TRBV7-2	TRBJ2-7	ASSLGAYYEQY
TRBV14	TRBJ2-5	ASSQDFGLAGIETQY
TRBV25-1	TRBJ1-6	ASRSTGDSSPLH
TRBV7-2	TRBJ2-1	ASSSPKGLHSNEQF
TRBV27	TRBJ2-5	ASSSTSGRVETQY
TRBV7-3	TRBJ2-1	ASSPPAGTTNNEQF
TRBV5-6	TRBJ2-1	ASSLDDTAYNEQF
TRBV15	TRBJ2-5	ATSRDPAWEETQY
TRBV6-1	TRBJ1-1	ASSDRGGATEAF
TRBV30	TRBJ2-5	AWSLLAGETQY
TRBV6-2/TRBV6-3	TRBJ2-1	ASSPYSGVNEQF
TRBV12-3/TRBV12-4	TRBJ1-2	ASSLRAWGYT
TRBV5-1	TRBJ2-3	ASRTSGAETDTQY
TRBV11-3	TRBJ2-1	ASSLDQDRANEQF
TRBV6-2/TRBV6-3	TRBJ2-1	ASSYLQGSYNEQF
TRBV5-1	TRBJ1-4	ASSLGTGFEKLF
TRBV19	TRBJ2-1	ASNRESHNEQF
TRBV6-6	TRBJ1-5	ASSRSRVSNQPQH
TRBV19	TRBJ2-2	ASRYDRNTGELF
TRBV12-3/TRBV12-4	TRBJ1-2	ASSLEDSGYT
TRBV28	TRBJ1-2	ASRAGGDYGYT
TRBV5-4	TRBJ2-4	ASSLVAENIQY
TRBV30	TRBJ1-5	AWSVPFGQGGRNQPQH
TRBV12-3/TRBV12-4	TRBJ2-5	ASSFYSQETQY
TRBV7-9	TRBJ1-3	ASSLARQLSGNTIY
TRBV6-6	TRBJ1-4	ASSGAQGLIEKLF
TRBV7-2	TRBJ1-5	ASSPVERNQPQH
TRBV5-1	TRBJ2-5	ASSLGGWGETQY
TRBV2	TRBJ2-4	ASSDDSLAKNIQY
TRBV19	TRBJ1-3	ATLDRGLGNTIY
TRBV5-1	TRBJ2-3	ASSLDRSTDTQY
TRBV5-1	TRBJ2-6	ASSRGQVSSGANVLT
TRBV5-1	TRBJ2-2	ASSLDGSGELF
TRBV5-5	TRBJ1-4	ASSLAPSEKLF
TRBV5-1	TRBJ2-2	ASSFGQGSRELF
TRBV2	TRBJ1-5	ARGRGGGGVNQPQH
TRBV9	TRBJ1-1	ASSVIGMGNTEAF